This T cell receptor (beta chain) appears in the sequencing data of a study of immune evolution from preneoplasia to lung adenocarcinoma (dated by TCRdb to the early 2020s). Background on the whole study: The study used immune gene expression, TCR sequencing and multiplex immunofluorescence to profile the immune contexture of lung adenocarcinoma precursors and invasive adenocarcinoma. Resected precursor lesions (AAH, AIS, MIA) and invasive adenocarcinomas were compared with paired morphologically normal lung tissue. Sample size was based on specimen availability rather than a prior power calculation. The immune data were integrated with whole exome sequencing and methylation data obtained from the same cohort of nodules. A total of around 50 patients with pulmonary nodules who underwent surgical resection were included in the overall cohort. TCR sequencing data came from 51 patients. According to the study, around 100 samples were used for TCR sequencing. POLYSOLVER was used to infer class I HLA alleles from exome data, and LOHHLA was used to detect allele-specific HLA loss. Results the study describes overall, beyond this receptor: Clonality was highest in normal lung, while later-stage lesions appeared to have lower clonality but higher T cell density and diversity. The findings were based on association rather than direct causation, and larger cohorts with long-term follow-up and longitudinal biopsies were deemed needed. Top T cell clone frequencies were highest in normal lung and appeared to decrease progressively from AAH through AIS, MIA and invasive adenocarcinoma. Because all patients came from Japan and China, whether the findings apply to Western populations was uncertain.

Including the terminal cysteine and phenylalanine, the CDR3 comprises 14 residues. CDR3 DNA is the only sequence kept; it has 42 bases, read in frame from the first base. V drops 7 bases and J drops 7 bases, leaving 17 bases in between. Based on the germline V gene, the CDR1 and CDR2 sequences are MDHEN and SYDVKM. The patients had resection in Japan or China between about 2013 and 2017. Two lung cancer pathologists independently confirmed the histologic diagnosis of each case on H&E slides. DNA was isolated from FFPE tissue using the AllPrep DNA/RNA FFPE Kit. Using the immunoSEQ hsTCRbeta Kit, TCR beta CDR3 regions were sequenced from DNA. Per the source publication's procedure: The ImmunoSEQ Analyzer was used to analyse the TCR sequencing data. T cell clonality was defined as 1 minus Pielou's evenness computed on productive rearrangements. The inverse Simpson index, applied to productive templates, was used to measure T cell diversity. T cell density was TCR beta template counts normalized to usable DNA, estimated by amplifying and sequencing housekeeping genes. Two-sided Kruskal-Wallis tests were used to compare TCR metrics between histologic stages. TCRdb provides this immuneACCESS table in a form limited to in-frame rearrangements. Some clones are lacking; in checked studies, under half of them reflect an unresolved V gene, and why the rest are absent is not known. That table furnishes V, J and clone size, whereas the DNA furnished D and trimming. The sample table lists about 11,000 clones, more than 70% of them with a count of one. The ten largest clones take up less than 30% of the sample.

This clone came up once. The antigen it binds to is not known. One base away there is no much larger clone; base qualities are not given. This sequence uses TRBV28 and TRBJ1-5; tentative D gene TRBD1, with 6 bases matching. The material sequenced was FFPE normal lung tissue adjacent to the tumor. This receptor was identified in a person in their sixties or seventies with lung adenocarcinoma. Some clones in this sample may be carry-over from other donors' samples. The nucleotides read TGTGCCAGCATCCGAGGCGGGGGCGGGCAGCCCCAGCATTTT. Translated, this is CASIRGGGGQPQHF.